These 32 T cell receptor beta chains were sequenced from one sample in a study of T cells after yellow fever vaccination. TCRdb processed the 5' RACE reads anew with MiXCR; each CDR3 protein has one entry. The sample holds some 350,000 distinct CDR3 sequences; around 6.4% are singletons and the top ten take approximately 16%. This specimen consisted of PBMCs, obtained 5 days after the yellow fever booster vaccination. All receptors come from a man under 40 who received the YFV17D yellow fever vaccine.

The chain joins TRBV5-1 to TRBJ2-1, with TRBD2 matching over 7 bases. CDR3 length: 11 residues. V dropped 4 bases and J dropped 14; count of bases not matched to a gene: 6. The germline V gene encodes CDR1 SGHRS and CDR2 YFSETQ. The CDR3 spells CASSLGLVEFF. Here the CDR3 DNA reads TGCGCCAGCAGCCTCGGACTAGTGGAGTTCTTC.

About this clonotype: A much larger clone sits a single nucleotide away, making a read error possible. CDR3 region: CASSFTTIGTSTDTQYF. CDR3 bases: TGTGCCAGCAGCTTCACAACTATCGGGACTAGCACAGATACGCAGTATTTT. The V gene is TRBV5-4, the J gene TRBJ2-3, with D possibly matching TRBD2 (6 bases). Germline V gene data show CDR1 as SGHNT and CDR2 as YYREEE (reference sequence). This CDR3 is built from 17 residues. Trimming shortened V by 2 bases and J by 0 bases, and 16 bases separated the two germline ends.

In its sample, this clonotype was seen many times. V is TRBV6-6 and J is TRBJ2-5, with D unclear. The germline CDR1 and CDR2 sequences are MNHNY and SVGAGI (reference sequence). Deletions cut 6 bases from V and 5 bases from J, with 7 bases between. The CDR3 consists of 11 residues. The CDR3 sequence is CASSGRETQYF. The DNA for the CDR3 is TGTGCCAGCAGCGGTCGGGAGACCCAGTACTTC.

This clonotype was counted at least ten times. The chain employs TRBV5-1 and TRBJ2-1; weak D call: TRBD2 (5 bases). CDR1 is SGHRS and CDR2 is YFSETQ in the germline V gene. Trimming cost V 3 bases and J 3 bases, with 10 bases left between them. The length of the CDR3 is 14 residues. CDR3 bases: TGCGCCAGCAGCTCGGGGTCCGTCTACAATGAGCAGTTCTTC. Translated: CASSSGSVYNEQFF. The full variable domain, in which reference TRBV5-1 and TRBJ2-1 provide the parts outside the CDR3, is KAGVTQTPRYLIKTRGQQVTLSCSPISGHRSVSWYQQTPGQGLQFLFEYFSETQRNKGNFPGRFSGRQFSNSRSEMNVSTLELGDSALYLCASSSGSVYNEQFFGPGTRLTVL.

At least ten counts were recorded for this clonotype. The rearrangement joins TRBV25-1 to TRBJ2-3; perhaps TRBD2 as D (5 bases). The CDR3 sequence is 16 residues long. V was clipped by 6 bases and J by 1 base, with 17 bases between them. Germline V gives CDR1 MGHDK, CDR2 SYGVNS. In DNA form, the CDR3 reads TGTGCCAGCAGCTACGGATTAGCGAGCCGCACAGATACGCAGTATTTT. Protein sequence: CASSYGLASRTDTQYF.

This clonotype showed up many times. The chain is built from TRBV4-3 and TRBJ1-3; the D is unclear. This CDR3 has 15 residues. Germline V gene sequence: CDR1 LGHNA, CDR2 YSLEER. Trimming removed 1 base from V and 0 bases from J, with 7 bases in between. CDR3 in amino acids: CASSQGFNSGNTIYF. The DNA for the CDR3 is TGCGCCAGCAGCCAAGGGTTCAACTCTGGAAACACCATATATTTT.

This chain connects TRBV7-2 to TRBJ2-5; no definite D call. V shed 0 bases and J shed 4 bases, with 9 bases lying between them. The CDR3 extends over 14 amino acids. Germline CDR1 SGHTA, CDR2 FQGNSA. The CDR3 reads CASSLAGPTETQYF. The CDR3 region has the DNA TGTGCCAGCAGCTTAGCAGGGCCAACAGAGACCCAGTACTTC.

This clonotype was detected only a few times. The rearrangement uses TRBV14 and TRBJ2-5; no definite D call. V was cut by 1 base and J by 0 bases, with 9 bases left in between. CDR1 SGHDN and CDR2 FVKESK come from the germline V gene. This CDR3 region has 15 residues. CDR3 nucleotides: TGTGCCAGCAGCCAAGCTATCAGTGACCAAGAGACCCAGTACTTC. Its protein product is CASSQAISDQETQYF. Looking up the rest from reference TRBV14 and TRBJ2-5 gives the full variable domain: EAGVTQFPSHSVIEKGQTVTLRCDPISGHDNLYWYRRVMGKEIKFLLHFVKESKQDESGMPNNRFLAERTGGTYSTLKVQPAELEDSGVYFCASSQAISDQETQYFGPGTRLLVL.

The chain links TRBV20-1 to TRBJ2-2; D is undetermined. The germline gives CDR1 DFQATT, CDR2 SNEGSKA (reference sequence). Deletions cut 6 bases from V and 7 bases from J, with 18 bases between. The CDR3 has 14 amino acids. This CDR3 is CSALAPPQRGELFF. For the CDR3, the DNA is TGCAGTGCCCTGGCCCCGCCACAGCGCGGGGAGCTGTTTTTT.

At least ten counts were recorded for this clonotype. V gene TRBV5-1 combines with J gene TRBJ1-4; D is unclear. Germline values: CDR1 SGHRS, CDR2 YFSETQ. V was trimmed by 0 bases and J by 1 base, leaving 4 bases between them. CDR3 length: 14 residues. CDR3 region: CASSLGVTNEKLFF. The CDR3 DNA follows: TGCGCCAGCAGCTTGGGAGTAACTAATGAAAAACTGTTTTTT.

This clonotype was detected many times. The J gene is TRBJ2-1, the V gene TRBV27, with 14 bases aligning to TRBD2. J was trimmed by 8 bases and V by 7 bases; bases with no gene match: 7. The CDR3 is made up of 15 amino acids. Germline CDR1 is MNHEY and CDR2 is SMNVEV (reference sequence). CDR3 DNA sequence: TGTGCCAGCACCTCCGGGACTAGCGGGAGCGATGAGCAGTTCTTC. The encoded protein is CASTSGTSGSDEQFF.

This clonotype was detected only a few times. V is TRBV12-3 or TRBV12-4 and J is TRBJ2-1; 13 bases fit TRBD2. J gave up 9 bases and V 3 bases, and 11 bases lay outside the gene matches. CDR3 size: 17 residues. This chain's CDR3 is CASSFRWTSGRISEQFF. The CDR3 DNA sequence: TGTGCCAGCAGTTTCCGGTGGACTAGCGGGAGAATCAGTGAGCAGTTCTTC.

This sequence joins TRBV5-5 and TRBJ1-1; D ambiguous. Germline-derived CDR1 and CDR2 are SGHKS and YYEKEE (reference sequence). Trimming stripped 3 bases from V and 1 base from J, with 4 bases between. This CDR3 has 12 amino acids. DNA of the CDR3: TGTGCCAGCAGCTCTTGGAACACTGAAGCTTTCTTT. Amino acid sequence: CASSSWNTEAFF.

This clonotype was counted between two and nine times. This sequence joins TRBV5-1 and TRBJ2-3, with 8 bases fitting TRBD1. This CDR3 region has 15 residues. Losses at the gene ends were 7 bases for V and 2 bases for J; bases not matched to a gene: 9. Looked up from germline, CDR1 is SGHRS and CDR2 is YFSETQ. The CDR3 bases are TGCGCCAGCGCCGGCCCAGGGGGCTACACAGATACGCAGTATTTT. It codes for CASAGPGGYTDTQYF.

This clonotype occurred many times. The chain recombines TRBV7-8 with TRBJ2-1, with TRBD2 identical over 10 bases. V lost 7 bases to trimming and J lost 9 bases; unmatched junction nucleotides: 9. Germline assignment: CDR1 SGHVS and CDR2 FQNEAQ. The CDR3 sequence is 14 residues long. For the CDR3, the DNA is TGTGCCAGCACCCCTTTAGCGGGAGGCCGTGAGCAGTTCTTC. It yields the protein CASTPLAGGREQFF.

This clonotype was observed many times. This chain links TRBV3-1 with TRBJ2-1; D gene uncertain. The CDR3 contains 15 residues. CDR1 is LGHDT, CDR2 YNNKEL, per germline (reference sequence). Trimming stripped 3 bases from V and 0 bases from J, with 9 bases between. The CDR3 nucleotides read TGTGCCAGCAGCCAGCCAGGAAGCTCCTACAATGAGCAGTTCTTC. Amino acid sequence: CASSQPGSSYNEQFF.

The chain recombines TRBV5-1 with TRBJ1-5, with D tentatively TRBD1 (6 bases). CDR1 is SGHRS and CDR2 is YFSETQ in the germline V gene. The ends were cut back, 0 bases at V and 6 bases at J, with 16 bases in the middle. The CDR3 spans 16 residues. The CDR3: CASSLGVGGGVQPQHF. Written as DNA, the CDR3 is TGCGCCAGCAGCTTGGGTGTTGGGGGGGGCGTTCAGCCCCAGCATTTT.

There are many counts of this clonotype. The CDR3 DNA reads TGTGCCAGCAGTCGTAGCGGGAGGGTGAACGAGCAGTACTTC. Translation gives CASSRSGRVNEQYF. The chain recombines TRBV12-3 or TRBV12-4 with TRBJ2-7, with TRBD2 matching over 11 bases. V was pared by 5 bases and J by 5 bases, with 5 bases of the junction left unmatched. The CDR3 has 14 residues.

This clonotype was seen ten or more times. The rearrangement uses TRBV5-1 and TRBJ2-1; TRBD2 might be the D (5 bases). This CDR3 has 16 amino acids. Germline lookup yields CDR1 SGHRS and CDR2 YFSETQ. Trimming took 3 bases from V and 0 from J, leaving 13 bases between them. The CDR3 protein is CASSSSARGSYNEQFF. The CDR3 coding sequence is TGCGCCAGCAGCTCCTCAGCACGGGGCTCCTACAATGAGCAGTTCTTC.

There are many counts of this clonotype. The rearrangement links TRBV5-1 to TRBJ2-1, with 8 bases aligning to TRBD2. Germline values: CDR1 SGHRS, CDR2 YFSETQ. Losses at the gene ends were 1 base for V and 0 bases for J; bases not matched to a gene: 3. The CDR3 consists of 16 residues. The CDR3 loop reads CASSLIAGSSYNEQFF. Here the CDR3 DNA reads TGCGCCAGCAGCTTGATAGCGGGGAGCTCCTACAATGAGCAGTTCTTC.

In its sample, this clonotype was seen a few times. The V gene is TRBV28, the J gene TRBJ2-1; D might be TRBD2 (6 bases). This CDR3 contains 12 residues. The germline V gene has CDR1 MDHEN and CDR2 SYDVKM. Between the trimmed V and J ends, which lost 7 bases and 12 bases, there was a span of 16 bases. The CDR3 here is CASKQGTLRQFF. The DNA of the CDR3 is TGTGCCAGCAAACAAGGGACTTTGAGGCAGTTCTTC.

This clonotype was observed a handful of times. The rearrangement links TRBV5-1 to TRBJ2-6; D remains ambiguous. V was clipped by 4 bases and J by 1 base, with 12 bases between them. Germline assignment: CDR1 SGHRS and CDR2 YFSETQ. The CDR3 consists of 16 residues. CDR3 bases: TGCGCCAGCAGCCCAGACCCCGGATCTGGGGCCAACGTCCTGACTTTC. Protein product: CASSPDPGSGANVLTF.

This clonotype was recorded at least ten times. This chain joins TRBV11-2 and TRBJ2-5, with 8 bases fitting TRBD1. The CDR3 spans 13 residues. V lost 5 bases and J lost 5; bases outside the gene matches: 4. CDR1 and CDR2 (germline): SGHAT, FQNNGV. CDR3 sequence (DNA): TGTGCCAGCAGCATGGACAGGGTGGAGACCCAGTACTTC. This translates into CASSMDRVETQYF.

This chain uses TRBV12-3 or TRBV12-4 with TRBJ2-5; TRBD2 agrees at 11 bases. The CDR3 loop spans 15 amino acids. The junction had 4 bases not matched to a gene; V was cut back by 3 bases and J by 4 bases. The CDR3 loop is CASSFGSGRGETQYF. The CDR3 DNA follows: TGTGCCAGCAGTTTTGGTAGCGGGAGGGGAGAGACCCAGTACTTC.

The genes are TRBV6-5 and TRBJ2-1; 12 bases line up with TRBD2. The V gene end was trimmed by 4 bases and the J gene end by 5 bases; junction bases not matched to a gene: 6. Germline CDR1 reads MNHEY; CDR2 reads SVGAGI. The CDR3 extends over 16 amino acids. The CDR3 protein is CASSSRLAGVNNEQFF. The CDR3 nucleotides are TGTGCCAGCAGTTCCAGACTAGCGGGAGTGAACAATGAGCAGTTCTTC.

This clonotype showed up just once. A read error is possible here, since a much larger clone lies one base away. The chain uses TRBV19 and TRBJ2-7, with 7 bases lining up with TRBD2. The ends lost 6 bases at V and 5 bases at J; junction bases unmatched: 13. This CDR3 region has 15 residues. Germline-derived CDR1 and CDR2 are LNHDA and SQIVND (reference sequence). This CDR3 reads CASRDSGAGVHEQYF. The CDR3 DNA follows: TGTGCCAGTAGAGATAGCGGCGCGGGGGTCCACGAGCAGTACTTC.

In its sample, this clonotype was seen many times. The rearrangement uses TRBV27 and TRBJ2-2, with a tentative D call TRBD2 (5 bases). Per germline, CDR1 MNHEY and CDR2 SMNVEV (reference sequence). Trimming took 5 bases from V and 6 from J, leaving 22 bases between them. CDR3 length equals 17 residues. The CDR3, as DNA: TGTGCCAGCAGTCCGAGGCCGGGGTATATGACTTCCGGGGAGCTGTTTTTT. Its translation is CASSPRPGYMTSGELFF.

The V call is TRBV3-1, the J call TRBJ1-2; unclear D gene. V lost 1 base, J lost 14 bases, and 14 bases lay in between. Germline loops: CDR1 LGHDT, CDR2 YNNKEL (reference sequence). The CDR3 is made up of 12 amino acids. The CDR3 nucleotides read TGTGCCAGCAGCCAAGGCGGCAGATTGTTAACCTTC. This codes for CASSQGGRLLTF.

This clonotype has just a few counts. The CDR3, as DNA: TGTGCCATCAGTGAGAAAGATACGCAGTATTTT. It yields the protein CAISEKDTQYF. The chain combines TRBV10-3 with TRBJ2-3; D gene ambiguous. Germline-derived CDR1 and CDR2 are ENHRY and SYGVKD. The CDR3 runs 11 residues. Deletions cut 2 bases from V and 5 bases from J, with 2 bases between.

This clonotype was detected many times. This chain joins TRBV5-1 and TRBJ2-1; D may be TRBD2 (5 bases). With 0 bases removed from V and 8 bases from J, the gap between germline ends came to 15 bases. CDR1 is SGHRS and CDR2 is YFSETQ in the germline V gene. The CDR3 has 15 residues. CDR3 in DNA: TGCGCCAGCAGCTTGGTAGGGAGAGGTGTCGATGAGCAGTTCTTC. Protein sequence: CASSLVGRGVDEQFF.

Of note for this clonotype: A much larger clonotype is one base distant, so this may be a read error. In DNA form, the CDR3 reads TGCAGCGTAAAGGGACTAGCGAGACCCACAGATACGCAGTATTTT. Encoded protein: CSVKGLARPTDTQYF. V is TRBV29-1 and J is TRBJ2-3; 10 nucleotides match TRBD2. Germline loops: CDR1 SQVTM, CDR2 ANQGSEA. The CDR3 extends over 15 amino acids. V was pared by 6 bases and J by 2 bases, with 8 bases of the junction left unmatched.

The chain combines TRBV5-4 with TRBJ1-1, with D perhaps matching TRBD1 (5 bases). Per germline, CDR1 SGHNT and CDR2 YYREEE (reference sequence). The CDR3 length is 15 residues. The ends were cut back, 6 bases at V and 1 base at J, with 16 bases in the middle. The CDR3 nucleotides are TGTGCCAGCACTCAATCCGGGGGAACGAACACTGAAGCTTTCTTT. This encodes CASTQSGGTNTEAFF. The whole variable domain, remainder taken from reference TRBV5-4 and TRBJ1-1, is ETGVTQSPTHLIKTRGQQVTLRCSSQSGHNTVSWYQQALGQGPQFIFQYYREEENGRGNFPPRFSGLQFPNYSSELNVNALELDDSALYLCASTQSGGTNTEAFFGQGTRLTVV.